Below, 3 T cell receptor beta chains from the same sample are listed, as sequenced in a study of T-cell memory formation after mild COVID-19. Via MiXCR, TCRdb re-called the 5' RACE reads, giving one row per CDR3 protein. The table records about 300,000 distinct CDR3 sequences, just under 20% of them present only once. Sequences were obtained from PBMCs or a T cell subset sorted from them (not recorded which). All receptors come from a man between 18 and 29 years old who had mild COVID-19 (a few samples of this study predate the infection). Cell type and time point are not known.

In this sample, this clonotype turned up a few times. The chain links TRBV5-1 to TRBJ1-1; D is uncertain. The CDR3 totals 14 residues. Germline loops: CDR1 SGHRS, CDR2 YFSETQ. Trimming left V 1 base short and J 1 base short, with 8 bases between. The CDR3 loop is CASSLNRANTEAFF. In DNA, the CDR3 is TGCGCCAGCAGCTTGAACAGAGCGAACACTGAAGCTTTCTTT.

This clonotype was picked up a small number of times. CDR3 region: CASSWGLLETQYF. CDR3 DNA sequence: TGTGCCAGCAGCTGGGGACTGCTTGAGACCCAGTACTTC. The chain combines TRBV7-3 with TRBJ2-5, with D possibly being TRBD2 (6 bases). Germline assignment: CDR1 SGHTA and CDR2 FQGTGA. The CDR3 is 13 amino acids. V dropped 4 bases and J dropped 5 bases, with 11 bases sitting between them.

This chain connects TRBV5-1 to TRBJ1-1, with D unresolved. This CDR3 has 13 residues. V was cut by 4 bases and J by 2 bases, with 9 bases left in between. In germline, CDR1 is SGHRS, CDR2 YFSETQ. The DNA for the CDR3 is TGCGCCAGCAGCATCGGACTAAACACTGAAGCTTTCTTT. It encodes CASSIGLNTEAFF.